These 10 T cell receptor beta chains originate from one sample sequenced in a study of blood T cell repertoires in COVID-19. TCRdb keeps only in-frame clones here, not all; method: immunoSEQ multiplex PCR. The data contain some 49,000 clones, around 90% of them singletons. The specimen was peripheral blood. The receptors were gathered from a man between 65 and 85 years old with active COVID-19.

This chain uses TRBV30 with TRBJ1-4, with no clear D. V lost 1 base and J 1 base, leaving 7 bases between the germline ends. Germline V CDR1 and CDR2: GTSNPN, SVGIG (reference sequence). The CDR3 sequence is 14 residues long. CDR3: CAWSGEGTNEKLFF. The DNA of the CDR3 is TGTGCCTGGAGTGGGGAGGGAACTAATGAAAAACTGTTTTTT.

The rearrangement links TRBV9 to TRBJ2-1; a possible D gene is TRBD2 (5 bases). V was clipped by 3 bases and J by 4 bases, with 14 bases between them. Germline V CDR1 and CDR2: SGDLS, YYNGEE. CDR3 length: 15 residues. The DNA for the CDR3 is TGTGCCAGCAGCGCCAACCCTGGGAGTTACAATGAGCAGTTCTTC. Protein product: CASSANPGSYNEQFF.

This clone was seen a single time. The rearrangement uses TRBV5-5 and TRBJ1-1; D gene ambiguous. CDR3 length: 16 amino acids. Germline V gives CDR1 SGHKS, CDR2 YYEKEE (reference sequence). V was cut by 2 bases and J by 1 base, with 15 bases left in between. This CDR3 is CASSFQSVPPNTEAFF. The CDR3 DNA follows: TGTGCCAGCAGCTTCCAGTCCGTACCCCCGAACACTGAAGCTTTCTTT.

The V call is TRBV6-6, the J call TRBJ2-1; D remains ambiguous. Germline V gene data show CDR1 as MNHNY and CDR2 as SVGAGI (reference sequence). The CDR3 length is 15 residues. With 3 bases removed from V and 0 bases from J, the gap between germline ends came to 9 bases. CDR3 amino acids: CASSYGQVSYNEQFF. The CDR3 DNA reads TGTGCCAGCAGTTATGGTCAGGTCTCCTACAATGAGCAGTTCTTC.

The V and J genes are TRBV28 and TRBJ2-5; D gene uncertain. Trimming took off 7 bases at V and 4 bases at J, with 10 bases between the two ends. Per germline, CDR1 MDHEN and CDR2 SYDVKM. There are 12 residues in the CDR3. The CDR3, as DNA: TGTGCCAGCACCCAGGCCGCAGAGACCCAGTACTTC. This encodes CASTQAAETQYF. Combining the CDR3 with reference TRBV28 and TRBJ2-5 gives the whole variable domain DVKVTQSSRYLVKRTGEKVFLECVQDMDHENMFWYRQDPGLGLRLIYFSYDVKMKEKGDIPEGYSVSREKKERFSLILESASTNQTSMYLCASTQAAETQYFGPGTRLLVL.

This clone has just a few counts. The V gene is TRBV10-3, the J gene TRBJ2-1, with 7 positions matching TRBD2. Per the germline V gene, CDR1 is ENHRY and CDR2 is SYGVKD. This CDR3 comprises 19 residues. V shed 1 base and J 6 bases; nucleotides not matched to a gene: 18. CDR3 sequence reads: CAISECGELAELICNEQFF. The CDR3 region has the DNA TGTGCCATCAGTGAGTGCGGGGAGCTAGCGGAGCTCATTTGCAATGAGCAGTTCTTC.

The chain recombines TRBV3-1 (or the pseudogene TRBV3-2) with TRBJ2-5; 13 bases align to TRBD2. CDR3 length: 17 residues. Germline loops: CDR1 LGHDT, CDR2 YNNKEL (reference sequence). The trim removed 1 base at V and 5 bases at J, leaving 7 bases unmatched. CDR3 coding DNA: TGTGCCAGCAGCCAAGGATACGAGACTAGCGGGGGGGAGACCCAGTACTTC. Translating it yields CASSQGYETSGGETQYF.

J is TRBJ2-7 and V is TRBV28, with D tentatively TRBD1 (5 bases). V was trimmed by 4 bases and J by 0 bases, leaving 13 bases between them. Germline V gives CDR1 MDHEN, CDR2 SYDVKM. The CDR3 extends over 15 amino acids. The CDR3 region is CASSSHRISSYEQYF. CDR3 nucleotides: TGTGCCAGCAGTTCCCACAGGATTAGCTCCTACGAGCAGTACTTC. The variable domain in full, completed from reference TRBV28 and TRBJ2-7, reads DVKVTQSSRYLVKRTGEKVFLECVQDMDHENMFWYRQDPGLGLRLIYFSYDVKMKEKGDIPEGYSVSREKKERFSLILESASTNQTSMYLCASSSHRISSYEQYFGPGTRLTVT.

This clone was picked up one time. V is TRBV28 and J is TRBJ2-5; the match to TRBD1 covers 9 bases. CDR1 is MDHEN, CDR2 SYDVKM, per germline. The V segment lost 6 bases and the J segment 2 bases; nucleotides outside the gene matches: 7. This CDR3 has 15 amino acids. The CDR3 coding sequence is TGTGCCAGCAGCTCTCGGGACAGGGAGCAAGAGACCCAGTACTTC. It encodes CASSSRDREQETQYF. Supplemented by reference TRBV28 and TRBJ2-5, the full variable domain reads DVKVTQSSRYLVKRTGEKVFLECVQDMDHENMFWYRQDPGLGLRLIYFSYDVKMKEKGDIPEGYSVSREKKERFSLILESASTNQTSMYLCASSSRDREQETQYFGPGTRLLVL.

The V and J genes are TRBV7-2 and TRBJ2-5; a weak D match, TRBD2 (7 bases). The germline V gene has CDR1 SGHTA and CDR2 FQGNSA. V was cut by 6 bases and J by 4 bases, with 15 bases left in between. The CDR3 sequence is 14 residues long. The CDR3 sequence: CASSSGGARETQYF. The CDR3 region has the DNA TGTGCCAGCAGTAGTGGGGGGGCCCGAGAGACCCAGTACTTC.